This T cell receptor beta chain was obtained from a study of blood T cell repertoires in COVID-19 (TCRdb year 2020). Concerning the study at large: Samples from collaborators originated in the United States, Italy and Spain and spanned both the acute and convalescent phases of COVID-19. The samples were drawn from the first 160 participants of the ongoing ImmuneRACE study and from over a thousand subjects provided by 6 global collaborators. The dataset comprised deeply sampled blood TCRbeta repertoires from subjects exposed to, actively infected with, or recovered from COVID-19. Nearly every sample came with metadata listing a de-identified subject ID, COVID-19 status, age in years and sex. Where available, HLA class I and class II types were taken from metadata supplied by the sample provider and were not determined by assay-based typing. The material from the prospective study consisted of cDNA or gDNA derived from T cells, B-cell-depleted T cells, or PBMCs. A freely available public database, intended as a resource for researchers studying the immune response to SARS-CoV-2, is where the repertoires were released.

Study-level results and caveats: Clinical and demographic metadata were provided uncurated, with the amount varying by source and participant.

Another Seattle source contributed samples from volunteer blood donors who had recovered from COVID-19. Collaborating institutions collected whole blood in K2EDTA tubes following their own protocols. Collaborator samples were shipped for TCRbeta analysis as frozen whole blood, isolated PBMCs, or DNA extracted from either sample type. The CDR1 and CDR2 encoded by the germline V gene (reference sequence) are SGHAT and FQDESV. The CDR3 starts with the cysteine, ends with the phenylalanine, and has 14 residues. CDR3 DNA is the only sequence kept; it has 42 bases, read in frame from the first base. The V and J ends are trimmed by 2 bases and 6 bases, leaving 12 bases between them. The immunoSEQ Assay, a bias-controlled multiplex PCR, was used to amplify TCRbeta CDR3 regions from genomic DNA. The authors' analysis ran thus. Within the assay, amplification of reference gene primers was used to estimate how many nucleated cells each sample contained. Sequence reads were collapsed and filtered to measure the absolute abundance of every unique TCRbeta CDR3 rearrangement. Productive Simpson clonality was computed per sample as the square root of Simpson's diversity index over productive rearrangements. The source is immuneACCESS, and TCRdb retained only in-frame sequences with V and J called. Part of the clones is not carried over; for the studies checked, unresolved V genes explain less than half of this, and the remainder is unexplained. The V and J calls and clone size were taken over from that table, and D and trimming were inferred from the DNA. The sample includes 110,000 to 150,000 clones, with 80% observed a single time. The ten largest clonotypes hold approximately 3.5% of the sample.

As for this clone: Its antigen is unknown. Per-base quality was not reported, and no clone a single base away is much larger than it.

The sequencing input was peripheral blood. The clonotype was recovered from a man aged 70-80 years who had recovered from COVID-19. Here the chain combines TRBV11-1 and TRBJ2-3; confidence is insufficient to name the D gene. The nucleotide sequence is TGTGCCAGCAGCTTAAGCTCTTCCCGCGATACGCAGTATTTT. The encoded protein is CASSLSSSRDTQYF.